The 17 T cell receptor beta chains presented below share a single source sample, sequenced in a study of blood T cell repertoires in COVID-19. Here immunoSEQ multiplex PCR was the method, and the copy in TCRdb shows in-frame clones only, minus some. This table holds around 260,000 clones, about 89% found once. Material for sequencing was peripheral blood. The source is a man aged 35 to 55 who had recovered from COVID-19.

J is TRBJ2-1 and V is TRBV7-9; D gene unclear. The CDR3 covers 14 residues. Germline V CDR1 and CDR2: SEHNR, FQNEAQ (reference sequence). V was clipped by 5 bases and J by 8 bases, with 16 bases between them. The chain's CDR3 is CASSTSVYKYEQFF. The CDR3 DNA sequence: TGTGCCAGCAGCACCAGCGTCTATAAATATGAGCAGTTCTTC.

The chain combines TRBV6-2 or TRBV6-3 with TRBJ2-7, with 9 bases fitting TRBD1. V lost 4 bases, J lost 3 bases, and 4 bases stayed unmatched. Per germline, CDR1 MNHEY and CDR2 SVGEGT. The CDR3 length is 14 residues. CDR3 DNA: TGTGCCAGCAGTTCTGGGACAGGGAACTACGAGCAGTACTTC. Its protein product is CASSSGTGNYEQYF.

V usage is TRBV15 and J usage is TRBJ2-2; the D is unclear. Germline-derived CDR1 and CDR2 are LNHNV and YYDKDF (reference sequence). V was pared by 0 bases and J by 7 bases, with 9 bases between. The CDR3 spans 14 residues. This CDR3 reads CATSREASGGELFF. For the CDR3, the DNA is TGTGCCACCAGCAGAGAAGCATCGGGCGGGGAGCTGTTTTTT.

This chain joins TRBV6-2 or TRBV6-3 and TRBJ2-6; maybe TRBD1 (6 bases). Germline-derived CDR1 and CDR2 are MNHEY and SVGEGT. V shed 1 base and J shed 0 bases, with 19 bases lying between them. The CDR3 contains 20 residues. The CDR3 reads CASSYLNVFGQSSGANVLTF. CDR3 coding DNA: TGTGCCAGCAGTTACTTGAATGTGTTTGGACAGAGCTCTGGGGCCAACGTCCTGACTTTC.

CDR3 coding DNA: TGTGCCAGCAGCCCCACAGAGTACTATGGCTACACCTTC. Translating it yields CASSPTEYYGYTF. The genes are TRBV9 and TRBJ1-2, with D hard to call. The CDR3 runs to 13 residues. Trimming shortened V by 4 bases and J by 3 bases, and 10 bases separated the two germline ends. Per the germline V gene, CDR1 is SGDLS and CDR2 is YYNGEE.

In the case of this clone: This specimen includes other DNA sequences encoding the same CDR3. The chain's CDR3 is CASSVGGTYNEQFF. CDR3 nucleotide sequence: TGTGCCAGCAGCGTAGGAGGGACTTACAATGAGCAGTTCTTC. The chain joins TRBV9 to TRBJ2-1; D is possibly TRBD2 (6 bases). Germline assignment: CDR1 SGDLS and CDR2 YYNGEE. The CDR3 covers 14 residues. Trimming pared 0 bases from V and 4 bases from J, leaving 8 bases between.

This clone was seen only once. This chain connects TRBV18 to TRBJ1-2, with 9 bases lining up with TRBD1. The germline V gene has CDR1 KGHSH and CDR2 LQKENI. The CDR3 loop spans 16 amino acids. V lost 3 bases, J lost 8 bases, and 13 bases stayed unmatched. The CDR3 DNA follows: TGTGCCAGCTCACCCCCGCGGACAGGGGTCCTCGAGGGCTACACCTTC. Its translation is CASSPPRTGVLEGYTF.

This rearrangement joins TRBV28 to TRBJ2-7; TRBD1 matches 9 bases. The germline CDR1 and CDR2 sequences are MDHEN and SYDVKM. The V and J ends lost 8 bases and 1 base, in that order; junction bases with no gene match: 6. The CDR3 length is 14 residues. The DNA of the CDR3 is TGTGCCAGCGAAATGACAGGGGGGTCCTACGAGCAGTACTTC. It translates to CASEMTGGSYEQYF.

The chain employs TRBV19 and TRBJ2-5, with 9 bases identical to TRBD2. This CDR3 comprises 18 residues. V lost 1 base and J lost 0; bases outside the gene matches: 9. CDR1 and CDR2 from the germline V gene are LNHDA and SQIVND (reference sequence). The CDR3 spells CASSIGASGVTYQETQYF. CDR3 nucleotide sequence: TGTGCCAGTAGTATAGGGGCTAGCGGGGTTACCTACCAAGAGACCCAGTACTTC.

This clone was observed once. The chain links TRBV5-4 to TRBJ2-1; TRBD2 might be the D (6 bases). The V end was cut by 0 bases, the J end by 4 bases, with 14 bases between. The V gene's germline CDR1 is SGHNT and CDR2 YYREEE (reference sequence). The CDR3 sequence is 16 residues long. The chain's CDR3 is CASSLAGERPYNEQFF. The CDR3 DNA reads TGTGCCAGCAGCTTGGCGGGAGAACGTCCGTACAATGAGCAGTTCTTC.

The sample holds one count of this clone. The CDR3 sequence is CASNPGVAGYEQYF. In DNA, the CDR3 is TGTGCCAGCAACCCGGGGGTAGCGGGCTACGAGCAGTACTTC. The chain is built from TRBV5-4 and TRBJ2-7, with 7 bases aligning to TRBD2. This CDR3 has 14 residues. The germline V gene encodes CDR1 SGHNT and CDR2 YYREEE (reference sequence). The junction had 9 bases not matched to a gene; V was cut back by 6 bases and J by 3 bases.

The CDR3 DNA follows: TGTGCCAGCAGCCGAACCCTAGACTCGAACACTGAAGCTTTCTTT. Translation gives CASSRTLDSNTEAFF. This chain uses TRBV7-8 with TRBJ1-1; D remains unclear. CDR1 and CDR2 from the germline V gene are SGHVS and FQNEAQ. The CDR3 is 15 amino acids. V gave up 5 bases and J gave up 1 base, with 14 bases separating them.

The CDR3 is CASTTSGLYNSPLHF. In DNA form, the CDR3 reads TGTGCCAGTACCACATCCGGACTCTATAATTCACCCCTCCACTTT. V gene TRBV19 combines with J gene TRBJ1-6; no clear D gene. Germline CDR1 LNHDA, CDR2 SQIVND (reference sequence). CDR3 length equals 15 residues. The V end was cut by 7 bases, the J end by 3 bases, with 13 bases between.

CDR3 sequence reads: CASNQLAGVTDTQYF. DNA for the CDR3: TGTGCCAGCAACCAACTAGCGGGAGTGACAGATACGCAGTATTTT. The V gene is TRBV6-5, the J gene TRBJ2-3, with TRBD2 matching 11 bases. Germline loops: CDR1 MNHEY, CDR2 SVGAGI. Trimming cost V 7 bases and J 3 bases; bases outside gene matches: 6. The CDR3 length is 15 residues.

CDR3 in amino acids: CAIGGGGGYNEQFF. In DNA, the CDR3 is TGTGCCATCGGGGGCGGGGGAGGTTACAATGAGCAGTTCTTC. The chain couples TRBV27 to TRBJ2-1; the D gene is possibly TRBD2 (7 bases). Germline lookup yields CDR1 MNHEY and CDR2 SMNVEV (reference sequence). The CDR3 totals 14 residues. Trimming left V 10 bases short and J 4 bases short, with 17 bases between.

This chain's CDR3 is CASSTGPGEWDIQYF. CDR3 in DNA: TGTGCCAGCAGTACCGGGCCGGGGGAGTGGGACATTCAGTACTTC. V and J are TRBV3-1 (or the pseudogene TRBV3-2) and TRBJ2-4; a possible D gene is TRBD2 (6 bases). This CDR3 region has 15 residues. V lost 6 bases, J lost 8 bases, and 20 bases lay in between. The V gene's germline CDR1 is LGHDT and CDR2 YNNKEL (reference sequence).

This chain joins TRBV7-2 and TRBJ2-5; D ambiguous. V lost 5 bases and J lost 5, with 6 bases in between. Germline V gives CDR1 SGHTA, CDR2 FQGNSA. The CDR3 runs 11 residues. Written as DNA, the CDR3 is TGTGCCAGCAGCACCTACGAGACCCAGTACTTC. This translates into CASSTYETQYF.